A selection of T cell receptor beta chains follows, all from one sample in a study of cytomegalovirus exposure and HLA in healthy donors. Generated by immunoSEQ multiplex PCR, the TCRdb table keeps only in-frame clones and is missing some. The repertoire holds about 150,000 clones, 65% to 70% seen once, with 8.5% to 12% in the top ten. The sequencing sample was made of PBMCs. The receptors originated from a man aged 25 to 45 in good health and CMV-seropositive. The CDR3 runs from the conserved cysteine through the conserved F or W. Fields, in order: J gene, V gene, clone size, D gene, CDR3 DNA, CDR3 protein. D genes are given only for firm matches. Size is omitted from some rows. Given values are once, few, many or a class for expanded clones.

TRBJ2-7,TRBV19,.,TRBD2,TGTGCCAGTAGTATTCTGGCTAGCGGGAGCCCTGGGGAACTCGAGCAGTACTTC,CASSILASGSPGELEQYF
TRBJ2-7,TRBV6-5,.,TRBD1,TGTGCCAGCTGCAAACGGGACAGCTCCTACGAGCAGTACTTC,CASCKRDSSYEQYF
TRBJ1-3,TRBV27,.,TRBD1,TGTGCCAGCAGTTTATCAGGGACAGGGTACGGAAACACCATATATTTT,CASSLSGTGYGNTIYF
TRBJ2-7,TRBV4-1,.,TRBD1,TGCGCCAGCAGCCACGGGACAGGGGGCGCCGAGCAGTACTTC,CASSHGTGGAEQYF
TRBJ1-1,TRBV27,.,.,TGTGCCAGCAGTTTACCCGCCGGGAGGGACCACACTGAAGCTTTCTTT,CASSLPAGRDHTEAFF
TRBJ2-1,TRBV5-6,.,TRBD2,TGTGCCAGCAGGTGGCGGCCTAGCGGCTACAATGAGCAGTTCTTC,CASRWRPSGYNEQFF
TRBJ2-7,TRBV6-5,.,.,TGTGCCAGCAGTTCCCCCAGGGACAACTACGAGCAGTACTTC,CASSSPRDNYEQYF
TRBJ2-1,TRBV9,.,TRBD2,TGTGCCAGCAGCGTAGGGGGACTAGTGATCGACAATGAGCAGTTCTTC,CASSVGGLVIDNEQFF
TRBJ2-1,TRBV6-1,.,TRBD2,TGTGCCAGCAGCGCACTAGCGGACCCTTACAATGAGCAGTTCTTC,CASSALADPYNEQFF
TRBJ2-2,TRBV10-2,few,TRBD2,TGCGCCAGCAGCCTAGCGGGAGGGCCGTTTCGAAACACCGGGGAGCTGTTTTTT,CASSLAGGPFRNTGELFF
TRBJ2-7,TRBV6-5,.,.,TGTGCCAGCCGGGACTCCGACTCCTACGAGCAGTACTTC,CASRDSDSYEQYF
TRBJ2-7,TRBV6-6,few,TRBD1,TGTGCCAGCAGTTCCGACAGGGGAGCGCACGAGCAGTACTTC,CASSSDRGAHEQYF
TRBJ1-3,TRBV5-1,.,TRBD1,TGCGCCAGCAGCTTTGGACAGGCTGGAAACACCATATATTTT,CASSFGQAGNTIYF
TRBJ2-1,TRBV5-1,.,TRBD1,TGCGCCAGCAGCTGGGACAGTTACAATGAGCAGTTCTTC,CASSWDSYNEQFF
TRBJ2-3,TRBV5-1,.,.,TGCGCCAGCAGCTTGTTGGAGGGAGATACGCAGTATTTT,CASSLLEGDTQYF
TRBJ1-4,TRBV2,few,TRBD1,TGTGCCAGCGGAGAGGGGGGACAGATTAATGAAAAACTGTTTTTT,CASGEGGQINEKLFF
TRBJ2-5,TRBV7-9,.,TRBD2,TGTGCCAGCACCCCGGGAGGGGAGACCCAGTACTTC,CASTPGGETQYF
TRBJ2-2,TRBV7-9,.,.,TGTGCCAGCAGCTTAGTGGCGGGAAGGTCCGGGGAGCTGTTTTTT,CASSLVAGRSGELFF
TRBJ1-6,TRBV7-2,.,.,TGTGCCAGCAGCTTACGTGGCTTCAGCTCCTATAATTCACCCCTCCACTTT,CASSLRGFSSYNSPLHF
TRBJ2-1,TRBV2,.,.,TGTGCCAGCACCCAAACTTACAATGAGCAGTTCTTC,CASTQTYNEQFF
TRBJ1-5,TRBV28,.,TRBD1,TGTGCCAGCAGTCTCGGACAGGGGTATCAGCCCCAGCATTTT,CASSLGQGYQPQHF
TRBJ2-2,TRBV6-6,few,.,TGTGCCAGCACCCAGAAGAACACCGGGGAGCTGTTTTTT,CASTQKNTGELFF
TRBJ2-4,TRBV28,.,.,TGTGCCACCCTGACAGACGTAGCCAAAAACATTCAGTACTTC,CATLTDVAKNIQYF
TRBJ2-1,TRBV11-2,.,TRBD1,TGTGCCAGCAGCTTAGTCGGGACAGGGCCCCTTACCTACAATGAGCAGTTCTTC,CASSLVGTGPLTYNEQFF
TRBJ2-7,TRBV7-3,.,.,TGTGCCAGCAGCTTATCAGGGGCCGCCTACGAGCAGTACTTC,CASSLSGAAYEQYF
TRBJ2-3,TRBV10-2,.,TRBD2,TGCGCCAGCAGTGGGTCTAGCGGGAGATGGGATACGCAGTATTTT,CASSGSSGRWDTQYF
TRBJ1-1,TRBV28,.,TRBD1,TGTGCCAGCAGTGGGACAGGGTACGCTGAAGCTTTCTTT,CASSGTGYAEAFF
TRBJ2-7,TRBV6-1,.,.,TGTGCCACCTATGGGGGCGGGCTCTCCTACGAGCAGTACTTC,CATYGGGLSYEQYF
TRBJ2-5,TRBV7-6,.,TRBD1,TGTGCCAGCAGCTTAGAAAACAGGGGGTTTGAGACCCAGTACTTC,CASSLENRGFETQYF
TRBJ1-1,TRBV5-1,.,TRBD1,TGCGCCAGCGGGTGGACAGGGGAGATGAACACTGAAGCTTTCTTT,CASGWTGEMNTEAFF
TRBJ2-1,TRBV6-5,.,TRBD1,TGTGCCAGCAGACCGGGACAGGGGTACTACAATGAGCAGTTCTTC,CASRPGQGYYNEQFF
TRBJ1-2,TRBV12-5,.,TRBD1,TGTGCTAGTCGAAAGGGGACAGACTATGGCTACACCTTC,CASRKGTDYGYTF
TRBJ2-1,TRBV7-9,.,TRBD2,TGTGCCAGCAGCCCTATAGCGGGAGGGACTGTCTTC,CASSPIAGGTVF
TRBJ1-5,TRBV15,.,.,TGTGCCTCAGGAGGGGTGAATCAGCCCCAGCATTTT,CASGGVNQPQHF
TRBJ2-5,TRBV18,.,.,TGTGCCAGCTCACCCCCGGGCCCGGACAAGGAGACCCAGTACTTC,CASSPPGPDKETQYF
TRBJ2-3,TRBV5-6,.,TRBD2,TGTGCCAGCAGCACGGGACTAAAGAGCACAGATACGCAGTATTTT,CASSTGLKSTDTQYF
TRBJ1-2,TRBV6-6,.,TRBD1,TGTGCCAGCAGTTACTCGACAGGGAACTATGGCTACACCTTC,CASSYSTGNYGYTF
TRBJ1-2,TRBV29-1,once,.,TGCAGCGTTGAAGAACTAGGGGGATATGGCTACACCTTC,CSVEELGGYGYTF
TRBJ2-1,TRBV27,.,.,TGTGCCAGCAGTTTCGCCGGTAATGAGCAGTTCTTC,CASSFAGNEQFF
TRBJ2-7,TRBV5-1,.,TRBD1,TGCGCCAGCAGCCGGGACAGGGGGCCGGGAGGAGAGCAGTACTTC,CASSRDRGPGGEQYF
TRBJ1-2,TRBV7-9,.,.,TGTGCCAGCAGCTTACTGAAACCAGATGGCTACACCTTC,CASSLLKPDGYTF
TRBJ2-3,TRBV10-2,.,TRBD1,TGCGCCAGCAGCGAACAGGGGGCAGATACGCAGTATTTT,CASSEQGADTQYF
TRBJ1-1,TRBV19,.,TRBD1,TGTGCCAGTAGAGGACAGGGGTGGACTGAAGCTTTCTTT,CASRGQGWTEAFF
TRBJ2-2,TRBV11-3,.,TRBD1,TGTGCCAGCAGCCCCCGAGAGGGGGCGGACACCGGGGAGCTGTTTTTT,CASSPREGADTGELFF
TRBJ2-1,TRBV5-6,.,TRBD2,TGTGCCAGCAGCTTGCAGGCGGGAGGGACTCTTTATGAGCAGTTCTTC,CASSLQAGGTLYEQFF
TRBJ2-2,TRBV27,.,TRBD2,TGTGCCAGCAGTTCTTGGACTAGCCTTCGAACCGGGGAGCTGTTTTTT,CASSSWTSLRTGELFF
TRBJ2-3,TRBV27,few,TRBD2,TGTGCCAGCAGGACGGGCCTAGCGGGAGGTTGGTATACGCAGTATTTT,CASRTGLAGGWYTQYF
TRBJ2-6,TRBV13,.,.,TGTGCCAGCAGCTTAGGACAAAGCTCTGGGGCCAACGTCCTGACTTTC,CASSLGQSSGANVLTF
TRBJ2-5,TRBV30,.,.,TGTGCCTGGAGTGAGTGGTTAGCGGCTCAAGAGACCCAGTACTTC,CAWSEWLAAQETQYF
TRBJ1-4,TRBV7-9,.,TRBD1,TGTTCCAGCAGCTTAGGGACAGGGAATGAAAAACTGTTTTTT,CSSSLGTGNEKLFF
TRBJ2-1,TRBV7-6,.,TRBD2,TGTGCCAGCAGCTACGGGACTAGCGGCAATGAGCAGTTCTTC,CASSYGTSGNEQFF
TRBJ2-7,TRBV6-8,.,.,TGTGCCAGCAGACTGTCAGGGAGGTACTACGAGCAGTACTTC,CASRLSGRYYEQYF
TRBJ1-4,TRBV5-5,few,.,TGTGCCAGCAGCTTAAACTCAGGGTCAACTAATGAAAAACTGTTTTTT,CASSLNSGSTNEKLFF
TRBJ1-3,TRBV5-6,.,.,TGTGCCAGCAGCTTTTTATTTGATGCGAGCTCTGGAAACACCATATATTTT,CASSFLFDASSGNTIYF
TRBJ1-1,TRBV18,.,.,TGTGCCAGCTCACCTGACAGAGCCTCATCGAACACTGAAGCTTTCTTT,CASSPDRASSNTEAFF
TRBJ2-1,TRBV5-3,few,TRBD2,TGTGCTAGCGGGGACCGAGCGGGAGCGGAGGTGCAGTTCTTC,CASGDRAGAEVQFF
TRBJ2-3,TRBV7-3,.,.,TGTGCCAGCAGCTTTGGCTCCAGGGCAGATACGCAGTATTTT,CASSFGSRADTQYF